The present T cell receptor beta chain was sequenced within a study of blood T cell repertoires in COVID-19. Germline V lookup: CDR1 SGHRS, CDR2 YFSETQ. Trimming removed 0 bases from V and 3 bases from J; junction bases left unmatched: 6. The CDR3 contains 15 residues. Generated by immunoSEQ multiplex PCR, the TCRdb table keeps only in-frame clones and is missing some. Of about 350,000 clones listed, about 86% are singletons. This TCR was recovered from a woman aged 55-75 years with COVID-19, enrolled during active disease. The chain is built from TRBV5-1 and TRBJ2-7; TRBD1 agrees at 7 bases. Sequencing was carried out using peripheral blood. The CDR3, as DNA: TGCGCCAGCAGCTTGGGGGACAGAAGGTACTACGAGCAGTACTTC. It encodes CASSLGDRRYYEQYF.